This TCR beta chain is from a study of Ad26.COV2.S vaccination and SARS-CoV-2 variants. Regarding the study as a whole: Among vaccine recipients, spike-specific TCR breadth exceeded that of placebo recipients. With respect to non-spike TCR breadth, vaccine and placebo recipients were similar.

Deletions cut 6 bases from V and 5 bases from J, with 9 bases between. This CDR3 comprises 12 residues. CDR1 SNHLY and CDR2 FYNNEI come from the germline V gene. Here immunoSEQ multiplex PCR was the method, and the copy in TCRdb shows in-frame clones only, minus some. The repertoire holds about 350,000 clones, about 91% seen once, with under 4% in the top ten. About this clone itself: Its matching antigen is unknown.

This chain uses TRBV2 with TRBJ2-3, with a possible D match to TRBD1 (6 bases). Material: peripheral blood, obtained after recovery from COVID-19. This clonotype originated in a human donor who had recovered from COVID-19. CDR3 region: CASRQGEDTQYF. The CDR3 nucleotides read TGTGCCAGCAGACAGGGTGAAGATACGCAGTATTTT.